The rows below give T cell receptor beta chains drawn from one sample of a study of blood T cell repertoires in COVID-19. The method was immunoSEQ multiplex PCR; TCRdb's version includes in-frame clones alone and lacks a portion of them. The sample yields some 290,000 clones, approximately 90% seen once. Material for sequencing was PBMCs or T cells enriched from blood (not recorded which). These receptors were taken from a woman in her 40s with acute COVID-19. Each CDR3 is given with its conserved first and last residue. A D gene is named only where the DNA matches it firmly. Clone sizes are given selectively: once, few, many, or a class where the clone is expanded.

V gene: TRBV7-9; J gene: TRBJ1-2; clone size: once; D gene: TRBD1; CDR3 protein: CASSQTGINYGYTF; CDR3 DNA: TGTGCCAGCAGCCAGACAGGGATCAACTATGGCTACACCTTC
V gene: TRBV4-1; J gene: TRBJ1-2; clone size: .; D gene: TRBD1; CDR3 protein: CASSQGPRDSLYGYTF; CDR3 DNA: TGCGCCAGCAGCCAAGGCCCCCGGGACAGCCTTTATGGCTACACCTTC
V gene: TRBV5-1; J gene: TRBJ2-3; clone size: once; D gene: TRBD2; CDR3 protein: CASSREGPSQYF; CDR3 DNA: TGCGCCAGCAGCCGGGAGGGACCGTCACAGTATTTT
V gene: TRBV5-4; J gene: TRBJ1-3; clone size: .; D gene: .; CDR3 protein: CASSLGPRGGNTIYF; CDR3 DNA: TGTGCCAGCAGCTTGGGGCCCCGGGGGGGAAACACCATATATTTT
V gene: TRBV18; J gene: TRBJ1-1; clone size: .; D gene: TRBD1; CDR3 protein: CASSTRQGSAEAFF; CDR3 DNA: TGTGCCAGCTCAACTAGACAGGGATCCGCTGAAGCTTTCTTT
V gene: TRBV11-2; J gene: TRBJ1-1; clone size: .; D gene: TRBD1; CDR3 protein: CASSARQGAPRAFF; CDR3 DNA: TGTGCCAGCAGCGCCCGACAGGGGGCGCCCCGGGCTTTCTTT
V gene: TRBV19; J gene: TRBJ2-1; clone size: .; D gene: .; CDR3 protein: CASSWGLIYNEQFF; CDR3 DNA: TGTGCCAGCAGTTGGGGACTGATCTACAATGAGCAGTTCTTC
V gene: TRBV9; J gene: TRBJ1-2; clone size: .; D gene: .; CDR3 protein: CASSVDPTGRNYGYTF; CDR3 DNA: TGTGCCAGCAGCGTAGACCCAACAGGGCGGAACTATGGCTACACCTTC
V gene: TRBV13; J gene: TRBJ2-3; clone size: .; D gene: .; CDR3 protein: CASSLKGAGTDTQYF; CDR3 DNA: TGTGCCAGCAGCTTAAAGGGAGCTGGCACAGATACGCAGTATTTT
V gene: TRBV3-1/TRBV3-2; J gene: TRBJ1-4; clone size: .; D gene: TRBD1; CDR3 protein: CASSQTGKYRVEGNEKLFF; CDR3 DNA: TGTGCCAGCAGCCAGACAGGGAAGTATCGAGTCGAGGGTAATGAAAAACTGTTTTTT
V gene: TRBV7-6; J gene: TRBJ2-1; clone size: .; D gene: TRBD2; CDR3 protein: CASSSRTSGSFEQFF; CDR3 DNA: TGTGCCAGCAGCTCCCGGACTAGCGGGAGTTTTGAGCAGTTCTTC
V gene: TRBV7-3; J gene: TRBJ2-2; clone size: .; D gene: .; CDR3 protein: CASSPQGREELFF; CDR3 DNA: TGTGCCAGCAGCCCTCAAGGTCGGGAGGAGCTGTTTTTT
V gene: TRBV19; J gene: TRBJ1-2; clone size: .; D gene: .; CDR3 protein: CASSDRGRARYGYTF; CDR3 DNA: TGTGCCAGTAGTGACCGTGGCAGGGCCAGGTATGGCTACACCTTC
V gene: TRBV2; J gene: TRBJ2-1; clone size: .; D gene: TRBD2; CDR3 protein: CASSLRRLAANNEQFF; CDR3 DNA: TGTGCCAGCAGCCTCAGGCGGCTAGCGGCCAACAATGAGCAGTTCTTC
V gene: TRBV7-8; J gene: TRBJ2-7; clone size: .; D gene: .; CDR3 protein: CASSFYSGTASYEQYF; CDR3 DNA: TGTGCCAGCAGCTTCTATAGCGGGACAGCCTCCTACGAGCAGTACTTC
V gene: TRBV5-1; J gene: TRBJ2-1; clone size: .; D gene: .; CDR3 protein: CASSVGPGNEQFF; CDR3 DNA: TGCGCCAGCAGCGTTGGACCGGGAAATGAGCAGTTCTTC
V gene: TRBV5-1; J gene: TRBJ2-1; clone size: .; D gene: TRBD2; CDR3 protein: CASSLQLAEINEQFF; CDR3 DNA: TGCGCCAGCAGCTTGCAACTAGCGGAAATCAATGAGCAGTTCTTC
V gene: TRBV9; J gene: TRBJ2-1; clone size: .; D gene: TRBD2; CDR3 protein: CASSSGTSEFYNEQFF; CDR3 DNA: TGTGCCAGCAGCTCTGGGACTAGCGAGTTCTACAATGAGCAGTTCTTC
V gene: TRBV5-1; J gene: TRBJ1-4; clone size: .; D gene: .; CDR3 protein: CASRHGPGVLEKLFF; CDR3 DNA: TGCGCCAGCAGACATGGGCCAGGTGTTCTTGAAAAACTGTTTTTT
V gene: TRBV5-4; J gene: TRBJ2-3; clone size: once; D gene: .; CDR3 protein: CASSAGGTDTQYF; CDR3 DNA: TGTGCCAGCAGTGCTGGAGGGACAGATACGCAGTATTTT
V gene: TRBV2; J gene: TRBJ2-4; clone size: .; D gene: TRBD2; CDR3 protein: CAGSSGRASKNIQYF; CDR3 DNA: TGTGCCGGAAGCAGCGGGAGGGCTAGCAAAAACATTCAGTACTTC
V gene: TRBV19; J gene: TRBJ2-6; clone size: .; D gene: TRBD2; CDR3 protein: CASNSAGAPSGANVLTF; CDR3 DNA: TGTGCCAGTAATTCGGCGGGAGCCCCCTCTGGGGCCAACGTCCTGACTTTC
V gene: TRBV5-5; J gene: TRBJ1-6; clone size: .; D gene: .; CDR3 protein: CASSLEGYYRNSPLHF; CDR3 DNA: TGTGCCAGCAGCTTGGAGGGATATTACAGGAACTCACCCCTCCACTTT
V gene: TRBV30; J gene: TRBJ2-1; clone size: once; D gene: TRBD2; CDR3 protein: CATLGLAVYNEQFF; CDR3 DNA: TGTGCCACCCTAGGACTAGCGGTATACAATGAGCAGTTCTTC
V gene: TRBV7-9; J gene: TRBJ2-2; clone size: once; D gene: .; CDR3 protein: CASHSPNTGELFF; CDR3 DNA: TGTGCATCGCATAGCCCGAACACCGGGGAGCTGTTTTTT
V gene: TRBV7-3; J gene: TRBJ1-4; clone size: .; D gene: .; CDR3 protein: CASSLTGEPNEKLFF; CDR3 DNA: TGTGCCAGCAGCTTAACCGGAGAGCCTAATGAAAAACTGTTTTTT
V gene: TRBV7-7; J gene: TRBJ2-2; clone size: .; D gene: .; CDR3 protein: CASSPQNTGELFF; CDR3 DNA: TGTGCTAGCAGCCCCCAGAACACCGGGGAGCTGTTTTTT
V gene: TRBV19; J gene: TRBJ2-4; clone size: .; D gene: .; CDR3 protein: CASSIQGKGIAKNIQYF; CDR3 DNA: TGTGCCAGTAGTATTCAGGGGAAGGGGATAGCCAAAAACATTCAGTACTTC
V gene: TRBV2; J gene: TRBJ2-7; clone size: .; D gene: TRBD2; CDR3 protein: CASSQAGGPGEQYF; CDR3 DNA: TGTGCCAGCAGCCAAGCGGGGGGGCCGGGAGAGCAGTACTTC
V gene: TRBV5-4; J gene: TRBJ2-3; clone size: .; D gene: .; CDR3 protein: CASSSNRVPTDTQYF; CDR3 DNA: TGTGCCAGCAGCTCGAACAGGGTCCCCACAGATACGCAGTATTTT
V gene: TRBV5-1; J gene: TRBJ1-1; clone size: .; D gene: .; CDR3 protein: CASSLLRGQNTEAFF; CDR3 DNA: TGCGCCAGCAGCTTGTTGAGGGGACAGAACACTGAAGCTTTCTTT
V gene: TRBV19; J gene: TRBJ2-1; clone size: .; D gene: .; CDR3 protein: CASSIQKGYNEQFF; CDR3 DNA: TGTGCCAGTAGTATACAAAAGGGGTACAATGAGCAGTTCTTC
V gene: TRBV19; J gene: TRBJ1-5; clone size: .; D gene: TRBD1; CDR3 protein: CASSILGTGFNQPQHF; CDR3 DNA: TGTGCCAGTAGTATCCTCGGGACAGGGTTCAATCAGCCCCAGCATTTT
V gene: TRBV7-9; J gene: TRBJ2-3; clone size: .; D gene: .; CDR3 protein: CASSFMARVDSDTQYF; CDR3 DNA: TGTGCCAGCAGCTTTATGGCCAGGGTGGATTCAGATACGCAGTATTTT
V gene: TRBV19; J gene: TRBJ1-5; clone size: .; D gene: .; CDR3 protein: CASQSGDSNQPQHF; CDR3 DNA: TGTGCCAGCCAGTCCGGGGATAGCAATCAGCCCCAGCATTTT
V gene: TRBV2; J gene: TRBJ1-5; clone size: .; D gene: .; CDR3 protein: CASRDSGRKQPQHF; CDR3 DNA: TGTGCCAGCAGGGATTCAGGTCGCAAACAGCCCCAGCATTTT
V gene: TRBV28; J gene: TRBJ1-4; clone size: .; D gene: .; CDR3 protein: CASSFKQREKLFF; CDR3 DNA: TGTGCCAGCAGTTTCAAACAGCGGGAAAAACTGTTTTTT
V gene: TRBV6-5; J gene: TRBJ1-2; clone size: .; D gene: TRBD1; CDR3 protein: CASRRDSFNYGYTF; CDR3 DNA: TGTGCCAGCAGGCGGGACAGTTTTAACTATGGCTACACCTTC
V gene: TRBV18; J gene: TRBJ2-1; clone size: .; D gene: .; CDR3 protein: CASSPPQNNEQFF; CDR3 DNA: TGTGCCAGCTCACCACCACAGAACAATGAGCAGTTCTTC
V gene: TRBV3-1/TRBV3-2; J gene: TRBJ2-7; clone size: .; D gene: .; CDR3 protein: CASSQVYREVLNEQYF; CDR3 DNA: TGTGCCAGCAGCCAAGTATACAGGGAAGTGCTGAACGAGCAGTACTTC
V gene: TRBV6-2/TRBV6-3; J gene: TRBJ1-2; clone size: .; D gene: .; CDR3 protein: CASSMDRFGYTF; CDR3 DNA: TGTGCCAGCAGCATGGACAGATTTGGCTACACCTTC
V gene: TRBV27; J gene: TRBJ2-3; clone size: .; D gene: .; CDR3 protein: CASRSGGTDTQYF; CDR3 DNA: TGTGCCAGCAGGTCGGGGGGCACAGATACGCAGTATTTT
V gene: TRBV6-5; J gene: TRBJ2-7; clone size: .; D gene: TRBD1; CDR3 protein: CASSLYTGAAYEQYF; CDR3 DNA: TGTGCCAGCAGTCTGTACACAGGGGCGGCCTACGAGCAGTACTTC
V gene: TRBV5-1; J gene: TRBJ1-3; clone size: .; D gene: .; CDR3 protein: CASSLYSGNTIYF; CDR3 DNA: TGCGCCAGCAGCTTATACTCTGGAAACACCATATATTTT
V gene: TRBV15; J gene: TRBJ2-3; clone size: .; D gene: TRBD1; CDR3 protein: CATSRVGQGMVTQYF; CDR3 DNA: TGTGCCACCAGCAGAGTTGGACAGGGAATGGTTACGCAGTATTTT
V gene: TRBV28; J gene: TRBJ2-6; clone size: .; D gene: TRBD1; CDR3 protein: CASSAGTGAPLGSGANVLTF; CDR3 DNA: TGTGCCAGCAGTGCCGGGACAGGAGCCCCCTTAGGCTCTGGGGCCAACGTCCTGACTTTC
V gene: TRBV27; J gene: TRBJ1-2; clone size: few; D gene: .; CDR3 protein: CASRPSGKDYGYTF; CDR3 DNA: TGTGCCAGCAGGCCCTCGGGGAAGGACTATGGCTACACCTTC
V gene: TRBV12-3/TRBV12-4; J gene: TRBJ1-2; clone size: .; D gene: .; CDR3 protein: CASSFTPGNGYTF; CDR3 DNA: TGTGCCAGCAGTTTTACTCCAGGGAATGGCTACACCTTC
V gene: TRBV27; J gene: TRBJ2-1; clone size: once; D gene: .; CDR3 protein: CASSLSGGYSYNEQFF; CDR3 DNA: TGTGCCAGCAGTTTATCAGGCGGCTACTCCTACAATGAGCAGTTCTTC
V gene: TRBV7-9; J gene: TRBJ2-7; clone size: .; D gene: TRBD1; CDR3 protein: CASSQTTGRFPEQYF; CDR3 DNA: TGTGCCAGCAGTCAAACGACAGGGAGATTTCCCGAGCAGTACTTC
V gene: TRBV6-5; J gene: TRBJ1-6; clone size: few; D gene: .; CDR3 protein: CASGQSSYNSPLHF; CDR3 DNA: TGTGCCAGCGGACAAAGCTCCTATAATTCACCCCTCCACTTT